These 20 T cell receptor beta chains were all obtained from the same sample, sequenced in a study of naive and memory T cell subsets. Two oligonucleotides, mixed equimolar, formed the beta constant-region primer covering TRBC1 and TRBC2. Ligated cDNA was amplified by four rounds of PCR with nested alpha and beta constant-region primers and SP2. Each CDR3 protein is one row after TCRdb ran MiXCR on the UMI-ligation and nested PCR reads. The sample includes over 100,000 distinct CDR3 sequences, 36% seen only once; the top ten take 0.8% to 1%. Sequencing was done on a sample of central memory CD4+ T cells from blood. The receptors here all came from a human donor in good health.

CDR3 in amino acids: CASSLGGGNNEQFF. CDR3 nucleotides: TGTGCCAGCAGCTTAGGTGGTGGAAACAATGAGCAGTTCTTC. The chain employs TRBV7-9 and TRBJ2-1; D is unclear. The length of the CDR3 is 14 residues. Germline-derived CDR1 and CDR2 are SEHNR and FQNEAQ (reference sequence). The germline V and J ends were trimmed by 1 base and 5 bases, with 9 bases remaining between them.

This clonotype was counted only a few times. The rearrangement joins TRBV6-1 to TRBJ2-1; no reliable D call. The CDR3 spans 10 residues. The V end was cut by 3 bases, the J end by 10 bases, with 4 bases between. Germline V gene data show CDR1 as MNHNS and CDR2 as SASEGT. DNA for the CDR3: TGTGCCAGCAGTGAGCGGGAGCAGTTCTTC. Translation gives CASSEREQFF.

This clonotype was observed at least ten times. V usage is TRBV15 and J usage is TRBJ2-1; D possibly corresponds to TRBD2 (6 bases). This CDR3 is 15 amino acids long. Looked up from germline, CDR1 is LNHNV and CDR2 is YYDKDF (reference sequence). V was pared by 3 bases and J by 0 bases, with 9 bases between. The CDR3 sequence is CATSRGLNSYNEQFF. The CDR3 nucleotides read TGTGCCACCAGCAGGGGACTTAACTCCTACAATGAGCAGTTCTTC.

To note about this clonotype: A much larger clone lies one base from this, so it may be a read error. Likely a read error: the CDR3 ends without its conserved phenylalanine or tryptophan. The chain uses TRBV6-6 and TRBJ2-7; D unclear. V was cut by 5 bases and J by 0 bases, with 8 bases left in between. Germline V gene lookup returns CDR1 MNHNY and CDR2 SVGAGI (reference sequence). There are 13 residues in the CDR3. This CDR3 reads CASSVGVSYEQYL. The CDR3 bases are TGTGCCAGCAGTGTGGGTGTCTCCTACGAGCAGTACTTA.

This clonotype showed up just a few times. The chain recombines TRBV27 with TRBJ2-1; 10 positions match TRBD2. The CDR3 is made up of 16 amino acids. The J segment lost 4 bases and the V segment lost 0 bases, leaving 3 bases of the junction unmatched. Per germline, CDR1 MNHEY and CDR2 SMNVEV (reference sequence). The CDR3 DNA follows: TGTGCCAGCAGTTTATCGTGGACTAGCGGTTACAATGAGCAGTTCTTC. Its protein is CASSLSWTSGYNEQFF.

This clonotype was counted only a few times. The rearrangement uses TRBV2 and TRBJ2-5; 7 bases line up with TRBD1. This CDR3 contains 16 residues. Germline V lookup: CDR1 SNHLY, CDR2 FYNNEI. The ends lost 6 bases at V and 0 bases at J; junction bases unmatched: 10. Written as DNA, the CDR3 is TGTGCCAGCAGACCCTGGGGGACAGCTTACCAAGAGACCCAGTACTTC. It yields the protein CASRPWGTAYQETQYF.

The CDR3 loop is CASSYSPPAGVYNEQFF. DNA for the CDR3: TGTGCCAGCAGTTACTCGCCCCCAGCGGGAGTCTACAATGAGCAGTTCTTC. V is TRBV6-5 and J is TRBJ2-1, with 8 bases aligning to TRBD2. The CDR3 contains 17 residues. From germline, CDR1 is MNHEY and CDR2 SVGAGI. The ends lost 0 bases at V and 3 bases at J; junction bases unmatched: 7.

The chain couples TRBV7-9 to TRBJ1-5; D gene uncertain. V gave up 0 bases and J gave up 2 bases, with 5 bases separating them. The CDR3 consists of 14 residues. CDR1 and CDR2 from the germline V gene are SEHNR and FQNEAQ (reference sequence). The CDR3 loop is CASSLAAGNQPQHF. The DNA for the CDR3 is TGTGCCAGCAGCTTAGCAGCCGGCAATCAGCCCCAGCATTTT.

This clonotype was counted a few times. The CDR3 loop reads CASSRRDRGRIEEKLFF. CDR3 in DNA: TGTGCCAGCTCTCGAAGAGACAGGGGGCGCATTGAGGAAAAACTGTTTTTT. The chain has TRBV18 and TRBJ1-4; 10 bases match TRBD1. The CDR3 totals 17 residues. Germline V gives CDR1 KGHSH, CDR2 LQKENI. V was pared by 6 bases and J by 8 bases, with 15 bases of the junction left unmatched. Using reference TRBV18 and TRBJ1-4 for the parts outside the CDR3, the full variable domain is NAGVMQNPRHLVRRRGQEARLRCSPMKGHSHVYWYRQLPEEGLKFMVYLQKENIIDESGMPKERFSAEFPKEGPSILRIQQVVRGDSAAYFCASSRRDRGRIEEKLFFGSGTQLSVL.

The chain couples TRBV4-1 to TRBJ2-2; 7 bases are shared with TRBD1. V lost 2 bases and J lost 3; bases outside the gene matches: 0. CDR1 MGHRA and CDR2 YSYEKL come from the germline V gene. This CDR3 contains 14 residues. DNA for the CDR3: TGCGCCAGCAGCCAAACAGGGGACACCGGGGAGCTGTTTTTT. Amino acid sequence: CASSQTGDTGELFF.

This clonotype is categorized as medium-sized. The chain carries TRBV29-1 and TRBJ2-5; maybe TRBD2 (6 bases). The germline V gene encodes CDR1 SQVTM and CDR2 ANQGSEA. With 3 bases removed from V and 4 bases from J, the gap between germline ends came to 9 bases. CDR3 size: 12 residues. This CDR3 reads CSVEGGGETQYF. The DNA for the CDR3 is TGCAGCGTTGAGGGGGGTGGAGAGACCCAGTACTTC.

This clonotype has more than one count but fewer than ten. J is TRBJ2-7 and V is TRBV27; a weak D match, TRBD1 (5 bases). This CDR3 has 19 residues. V shed 0 bases and J shed 7 bases, with 28 bases lying between them. Germline V gives CDR1 MNHEY, CDR2 SMNVEV (reference sequence). The CDR3 nucleotides read TGTGCCAGCAGTTTATCGATAAATCCCGCAGGGCTTTTTTTTCGGGAGCAGTACTTC. It yields the protein CASSLSINPAGLFFREQYF.

The DNA of the CDR3 is TGTGCCAGCAGCGTACGGGGGCACTCCGGGACCAGCACAGATACGCAGTATTTT. It encodes CASSVRGHSGTSTDTQYF. J is TRBJ2-3 and V is TRBV9; D may be TRBD1 or TRBD2 (6 bases each). The germline V gene has CDR1 SGDLS and CDR2 YYNGEE. This CDR3 region has 18 residues. V was shortened by 1 base and J by 0 bases, with 18 bases between the two germline ends.

The V and J genes are TRBV19 and TRBJ1-5; 8 bases align to TRBD1. CDR1 is LNHDA and CDR2 is SQIVND in the germline V gene (reference sequence). This CDR3 has 17 amino acids. The V gene end was trimmed by 7 bases and the J gene end by 1 base; junction bases not matched to a gene: 12. CDR3: CASTHRGQGGSNQPQHF. The CDR3 region has the DNA TGTGCCAGTACCCACCGAGGACAGGGTGGAAGCAATCAGCCCCAGCATTTT. The complete variable domain, with remaining parts taken from reference TRBV19 and TRBJ1-5, reads DGGITQSPKYLFRKEGQNVTLSCEQNLNHDAMYWYRQDPGQGLRLIYYSQIVNDFQKGDIAEGYSVSREKKESFPLTVTSAQKNPTAFYLCASTHRGQGGSNQPQHFGDGTRLSIL.

The sample holds many counts of this clonotype. This sequence joins TRBV6-6 and TRBJ2-7, with 8 bases aligning to TRBD1. Losses at the gene ends were 6 bases for V and 0 bases for J; bases not matched to a gene: 7. This CDR3 spans 15 amino acids. CDR1 and CDR2 from the germline V gene are MNHNY and SVGAGI (reference sequence). The CDR3 protein is CASRPRQGASYEQYF. The CDR3 nucleotides are TGTGCCAGCAGACCCCGGCAGGGGGCCTCCTACGAGCAGTACTTC.

This clonotype was picked up a small number of times. The rearrangement uses TRBV29-1 and TRBJ2-5, with a weak D call TRBD1 (6 bases). The ends were cut back, 0 bases at V and 4 bases at J, with 21 bases in the middle. The CDR3 sequence is 17 residues long. Germline V lookup: CDR1 SQVTM, CDR2 ANQGSEA. The CDR3 DNA follows: TGCAGCGTTGAAGATCTTCTCTGGGACAAACGGGGAGAGACCCAGTACTTC. It encodes CSVEDLLWDKRGETQYF.

This chain joins TRBV6-1 and TRBJ2-1; D gene uncertain. V lost 8 bases to trimming and J lost 1 base, with 6 bases between them. Per the germline V gene, CDR1 is MNHNS and CDR2 is SASEGT. The CDR3 runs to 12 residues. CDR3 DNA sequence: TGTGCCAGCTTAGGGTCCTACAATGAGCAGTTCTTC. It translates to CASLGSYNEQFF.

This clonotype was detected only a few times. V gene TRBV10-3 combines with J gene TRBJ2-1, with 7 bases that match TRBD1. Trimming cost V 6 bases and J 0 bases; bases outside gene matches: 5. Germline-derived CDR1 and CDR2 are ENHRY and SYGVKD. The CDR3 has 15 amino acids. The CDR3 loop is CAISRQGSSYNEQFF. Here the CDR3 DNA reads TGTGCCATCAGCCGACAGGGAAGCTCCTACAATGAGCAGTTCTTC.

The J gene is TRBJ2-2, the V gene TRBV6-5; D possibly corresponds to TRBD1 (6 bases). CDR1 and CDR2 from the germline V gene are MNHEY and SVGAGI. This CDR3 is 12 amino acids long. Between the trimmed V and J ends, which lost 9 bases and 7 bases, there was a span of 12 bases. In DNA form, the CDR3 reads TGTGCCAGTTCTAGGGGGAGCGGGGAGCTGTTTTTT. Encoded protein: CASSRGSGELFF.

This clonotype appeared a few times. The chain carries TRBV7-9 and TRBJ2-5, with a possible D match to TRBD2 (6 bases). This CDR3 region has 12 residues. Germline V lookup: CDR1 SEHNR, CDR2 FQNEAQ (reference sequence). The V gene lost 5 bases and the J gene lost 5 bases, with 9 bases spanning the gap. The CDR3 nucleotides are TGTGCCAGCAGCGGACGGGGGGAGACCCAGTACTTC. Translation gives CASSGRGETQYF.